Listed here are 26 T cell receptor beta chains from one sample, sequenced in a study of T cell repertoires in cytomegalovirus infection. What these receptors recognize is not known. TCRdb independently ran MiXCR on the reads; one entry per CDR3 protein. The sample consists of approximately 730,000 distinct CDR3 sequences, just under 30% of them appearing once. Sequenced here: cultured CD8+ T cells from PBMCs, sampled from culture after CMV antigen stimulation. Every receptor here comes from a human donor in good health (CMV status not recorded). Some clones in this sample may be carry-over from other donors' samples.

The genes are TRBV20-1 and TRBJ1-5; 10 bases are a match to TRBD1. Unmatched junction bases numbered 14, after V lost 6 bases and J lost 0 bases. This CDR3 is 18 amino acids long. CDR1 is DFQATT, CDR2 SNEGSKA, per germline (reference sequence). CDR3 loop: CSADGLTGGKGSNQPQHF. CDR3 in DNA: TGCAGTGCCGACGGTTTGACAGGGGGCAAGGGTAGCAATCAGCCCCAGCATTTT.

This clonotype was seen more than once but under ten times. The genes are TRBV6-1 and TRBJ2-2; TRBD1 aligns across 9 bases. In germline, CDR1 is MNHNS, CDR2 SASEGT. J lost 5 bases, V lost 3 bases, and 7 bases had no gene match. The CDR3 consists of 16 residues. The CDR3 DNA follows: TGTGCCAGCAGTGACACCGGGACAGGGTTGACCGGGGAGCTGTTTTTT. Amino acids: CASSDTGTGLTGELFF.

V and J are TRBV20-1 and TRBJ1-6; 8 positions match TRBD1. After removal of 3 bases from V and 6 bases from J, the junction contained 7 bases not matched to a gene. There are 15 residues in the CDR3. Germline V lookup: CDR1 DFQATT, CDR2 SNEGSKA (reference sequence). CDR3 residues: CSASPGQGSNSPLHF. DNA of the CDR3: TGCAGTGCTAGCCCCGGACAGGGTTCTAATTCACCCCTCCACTTT.

Regarding this clonotype: The junction does not match germline at one end; this may be a read error. The rearrangement joins TRBV20-1 to TRBJ1-1; 11 nucleotides match TRBD1. The CDR3 is 14 amino acids. The germline CDR1 and CDR2 sequences are DFQATT and SNEGSKA (reference sequence). This CDR3 reads CSAPPGQGDTETFF. For the CDR3, the DNA is TGCAGTGCTCCCCCGGGACAGGGGGACACTGAAACTTTCTTT.

The rearrangement joins TRBV6-5 to TRBJ2-2, with D unclear. The CDR3 has 14 residues. Germline CDR1 is MNHEY and CDR2 is SVGAGI. The ends were cut back, 1 base at V and 4 bases at J, with 7 bases in the middle. CDR3 loop: CASSYWISTGELFF. CDR3 in DNA: TGTGCCAGCAGTTACTGGATAAGCACCGGGGAGCTGTTTTTT.

A word on this clonotype: A much bigger clone sits one base away, suggesting this may be a read error. The chain couples TRBV5-6 to TRBJ1-1; D remains ambiguous. The CDR3 extends over 12 amino acids. CDR1 SGHDT and CDR2 YYEEEE come from the germline V gene. Trimming pared 1 base from V and 6 bases from J, leaving 7 bases between. Here the CDR3 DNA reads TGTGCCAGCAGCTTGACAGTCTCTGAAGCTTTCTTT. As protein: CASSLTVSEAFF.

The chain has TRBV7-6 and TRBJ2-1; TRBD2 aligns across 8 bases. Germline CDR1 and CDR2: SGHVS and FNYEAQ. The junction had 10 bases not matched to a gene; V was cut back by 6 bases and J by 12 bases. The length of the CDR3 is 13 residues. CDR3 sequence: CASSISGEVGQFF. The CDR3 bases are TGTGCCAGCAGTATTAGCGGGGAGGTAGGGCAGTTCTTC. Full variable domain (missing parts from reference TRBV7-6 and TRBJ2-1): GAGVSQSPRYKVTKRGQDVALRCDPISGHVSLYWYRQALGQGPEFLTYFNYEAQQDKSGLPNDRFSAERPEGSISTLTIQRTEQRDSAMYRCASSISGEVGQFFGPGTRLTVL.

The chain employs TRBV29-1 and TRBJ2-1; D is unresolved. Germline values: CDR1 SQVTM, CDR2 ANQGSEA. The CDR3 has 15 amino acids. V was pared by 1 base and J by 0 bases, with 10 bases between. The CDR3 reads CSVEGITGSYNEQFF. The CDR3 nucleotides read TGCAGCGTTGAAGGTATTACGGGCTCCTACAATGAGCAGTTCTTC.

The chain carries TRBV5-1 and TRBJ1-5; no definite D call. The V gene's germline CDR1 is SGHRS and CDR2 YFSETQ. The CDR3 loop spans 15 amino acids. V lost 0 bases, J lost 3 bases, and 10 bases lay in between. The CDR3 nucleotides are TGCGCCAGCAGCTTGGACGCAGCTCCCAATCAGCCCCAGCATTTT. Its protein is CASSLDAAPNQPQHF. Together with reference TRBV5-1 and TRBJ1-5, the CDR3 gives the full variable domain: KAGVTQTPRYLIKTRGQQVTLSCSPISGHRSVSWYQQTPGQGLQFLFEYFSETQRNKGNFPGRFSGRQFSNSRSEMNVSTLELGDSALYLCASSLDAAPNQPQHFGDGTRLSIL.

This chain links TRBV6-2 or TRBV6-3 with TRBJ2-3, with D perhaps TRBD1 (5 bases). V lost 2 bases, J lost 2 bases, and 8 bases lay in between. Germline V lookup: CDR1 MNHEY, CDR2 SVGEGT. The CDR3 extends over 14 amino acids. DNA for the CDR3: TGTGCCAGCAGTTACGGGGCCTCCACAGATACGCAGTATTTT. The encoded protein is CASSYGASTDTQYF.

The gene calls are TRBV12-5 and TRBJ1-1; TRBD1 might be the D (6 bases). Germline V lookup: CDR1 LGHNT, CDR2 FRNRAP. The V and J ends lost 1 base and 8 bases respectively, with 11 bases between them. CDR3 length: 13 residues. CDR3 amino acids: CASGLGLGQEAFF. For the CDR3, the DNA is TGTGCTAGTGGTTTGGGCTTAGGACAGGAAGCTTTCTTT.

This clonotype came up many times. The CDR3 here is CASSSAGGTGELFF. Written as DNA, the CDR3 is TGTGCCAGCAGCTCGGCAGGGGGGACCGGGGAGCTGTTTTTT. The rearrangement links TRBV7-3 to TRBJ2-2, with D maybe TRBD1 (7 bases). Trimming left V 4 bases short and J 5 bases short, with 11 bases between. This CDR3 has 14 residues. Germline V gene data show CDR1 as SGHTA and CDR2 as FQGTGA.

The CDR3: CASSPTGLWTEAFF. The CDR3 nucleotides read TGTGCCAGCAGTCCGACAGGGTTGTGGACTGAAGCTTTCTTT. The J gene is TRBJ1-1, the V gene TRBV12-3 or TRBV12-4; TRBD1 matches 7 bases. V gave up 5 bases and J gave up 5 bases; unmatched junction bases: 8. This CDR3 has 14 residues.

In this sample, this clonotype turned up a few times. This chain joins TRBV28 and TRBJ2-4; 7 bases are a match to TRBD2. The germline V gene encodes CDR1 MDHEN and CDR2 SYDVKM. V shed 3 bases and J 2 bases; nucleotides not matched to a gene: 13. The CDR3 consists of 18 residues. In DNA form, the CDR3 reads TGTGCCAGCAGTTTGGGGGGGGGTCCCTTTGAGTCCAAAAACATTCAGTACTTC. It yields the protein CASSLGGGPFESKNIQYF.

The V gene is TRBV2, the J gene TRBJ2-3; TRBD1 or TRBD2 may be the D gene (5 bases each). Germline V CDR1 and CDR2: SNHLY, FYNNEI. Trimming pared 4 bases from V and 1 base from J, leaving 33 bases between. The CDR3 is 22 amino acids. The CDR3 protein is CASSGFLRGSPSSMRRTDTQYF. CDR3 DNA: TGTGCCAGCAGTGGGTTCCTGAGGGGATCCCCTTCGTCCATGCGGCGCACAGATACGCAGTATTTT. Full variable domain (rest looked up from reference TRBV2 and TRBJ2-3): EPEVTQTPSHQVTQMGQEVILRCVPISNHLYFYWYRQILGQKVEFLVSFYNNEISEKSEIFDDQFSVERPDGSNFTLKIRSTKLEDSAMYFCASSGFLRGSPSSMRRTDTQYFGPGTRLTVL.

This clonotype has a count of ten or more. V and J are TRBV12-3 or TRBV12-4 and TRBJ2-1, with TRBD1 matching 9 bases. V dropped 6 bases and J dropped 6; count of bases not matched to a gene: 15. The length of the CDR3 is 17 residues. CDR3 bases: TGTGCCAGCAGCTTTTTCTCCGGGACAGGGTTGATCAATGAGCAGTTCTTC. Protein product: CASSFFSGTGLINEQFF.

The rearrangement joins TRBV5-1 to TRBJ1-4; 8 bases match TRBD1. Germline CDR1 SGHRS, CDR2 YFSETQ. The CDR3 has 17 residues. The trim removed 4 bases at V and 0 bases at J, leaving 8 bases unmatched. The CDR3 sequence is CASSGTGLTATNEKLFF. In nucleotides, the CDR3 is TGCGCCAGCAGCGGGACAGGACTTACCGCAACTAATGAAAAACTGTTTTTT.

V usage is TRBV25-1 and J usage is TRBJ2-2, with D perhaps TRBD2 (5 bases). In germline, CDR1 is MGHDK, CDR2 SYGVNS. Trimming shortened V by 8 bases and J by 6 bases, and 16 bases separated the two germline ends. This CDR3 has 14 residues. The CDR3 nucleotides are TGTGCCAGCCAAACCCGACTGGGAGCCGGGGAGCTGTTTTTT. Protein product: CASQTRLGAGELFF.

This clonotype was observed a few times. The chain recombines TRBV2 with TRBJ2-3; 8 positions agree with TRBD1. V dropped 6 bases and J dropped 3; count of bases not matched to a gene: 8. The CDR3 loop spans 15 amino acids. Germline-derived CDR1 and CDR2 are SNHLY and FYNNEI. The CDR3, as DNA: TGTGCCAGCAGAACCCAGGGGGCATGGACAGATACGCAGTATTTT. It codes for CASRTQGAWTDTQYF.

This clonotype was found many times. The chain joins TRBV7-9 to TRBJ2-1, with TRBD2 identical over 7 bases. Trimming at V came to 7 bases and at J to 6 bases, leaving 15 bases not matched to a gene. The CDR3 has 16 residues. Germline V gene sequence: CDR1 SEHNR, CDR2 FQNEAQ (reference sequence). CDR3 protein: CASTVPWEGRFNEQFF. The CDR3 DNA reads TGTGCCAGCACCGTCCCGTGGGAGGGGCGGTTCAATGAGCAGTTCTTC.

This clonotype has more than one count but fewer than ten. V is TRBV7-9 and J is TRBJ2-3; no clear D. Trimming removed 6 bases at V and 2 bases at J, with 6 bases between. The CDR3 has 12 amino acids. Germline V gene lookup returns CDR1 SEHNR and CDR2 FQNEAQ (reference sequence). In DNA form, the CDR3 reads TGTGCCAGCAGTCGATACACAGATACGCAGTATTTT. Its translation: CASSRYTDTQYF.

This chain uses TRBV6-2 or TRBV6-3 with TRBJ2-7; possibly TRBD2 for D (5 bases). The germline V gene has CDR1 MNHEY and CDR2 SVGEGT. Trimming cost V 6 bases and J 5 bases, with 8 bases left between them. This CDR3 has 11 amino acids. The CDR3 DNA follows: TGTGCCAGCAGCAGAGGGAACGAGCAGTACGTC. It encodes CASSRGNEQYV.

The chain joins TRBV28 to TRBJ2-5, with TRBD1 as a possible D gene (6 bases). Per the germline V gene, CDR1 is MDHEN and CDR2 is SYDVKM. V lost 5 bases and J 1 base, leaving 17 bases between the germline ends. The CDR3 consists of 16 residues. The CDR3 nucleotides are TGTGCCAGCAGTCCCTGGACAGAATACTCCCAAGAGACCCAGTACTTC. Translating it yields CASSPWTEYSQETQYF.

The chain carries TRBV4-1 and TRBJ2-1; D possibly corresponds to TRBD1 (7 bases). The CDR3 has 15 residues. CDR1 and CDR2 from the germline V gene are MGHRA and YSYEKL. Trimming cost V 3 bases and J 3 bases, with 12 bases left between them. The CDR3 bases are TGCGCCAGCAGCCACGGAGGGGGCGGCTACAATGAGCAGTTCTTC. Translation gives CASSHGGGGYNEQFF.

This clonotype was detected a few times. The chain is built from TRBV2 and TRBJ2-3; maybe TRBD1 (5 bases). With 6 bases removed from V and 0 bases from J, the gap between germline ends came to 22 bases. The CDR3 covers 18 residues. Germline V gene lookup returns CDR1 SNHLY and CDR2 FYNNEI. The CDR3 loop reads CASSAPLRQPQSTDTQYF. The CDR3 region has the DNA TGTGCCAGCAGCGCACCGTTGAGACAGCCTCAAAGCACAGATACGCAGTATTTT.

This clonotype came up a few times. This chain links TRBV7-6 with TRBJ2-5; tentative D call: TRBD1 (6 bases). Germline loops: CDR1 SGHVS, CDR2 FNYEAQ. Trimming cost V 5 bases and J 3 bases, with 16 bases left between them. The CDR3 is 15 residues long. The CDR3 spells CASSPTPSGEETQYF. The DNA of the CDR3 is TGTGCCAGCAGCCCAACCCCATCAGGGGAAGAGACCCAGTACTTC.